This T cell receptor beta chain comes out of a study of blood T cells in healthy people across ages. Combining a sample-barcoded 5' primer with a J-beta primer mix, a second PCR ran for 7 to 11 cycles. TCRdb re-called the 5' RACE reads through MiXCR, storing one row per CDR3 protein. The sample has about 650,000 distinct CDR3 sequences; around 52% are singletons. The V end lost 7 bases, the J end lost 3 bases, and 13 bases lay between the germline ends. This CDR3 comprises 12 residues. CDR1 SQVTM and CDR2 ANQGSEA come from the germline V gene. This TCR derives from a woman of 80 years or more in good health. Sequencing was carried out using blood. The chain has TRBV29-1 and TRBJ2-7, with D tentatively TRBD1 (6 bases). CDR3 region: CSALGASYEQYF. The CDR3 region has the DNA TGCAGCGCCCTGGGGGCCAGCTACGAGCAGTACTTC.